The rows below give T cell receptor beta chains drawn from one sample of a study of Ad26.COV2.S vaccination and SARS-CoV-2 variants. The table came from immunoSEQ multiplex PCR; TCRdb's copy has only in-frame clones and leaves some out. The table lists around 450,000 clones, 89% of them singletons. This material consisted of peripheral blood, taken in a trial of Ad26.COV2.S vaccine versus placebo. The source of these receptors is a person aged 18 to 65 who received the Ad26.COV2.S COVID-19 vaccine or a placebo. Each CDR3 is given with its conserved first and last residue. Each record gives: V gene, clone size, D gene, CDR3 length, J gene, CDR3 protein, CDR3 DNA. The D gene is left open where the match is weak. Some rows have no size entry. The others give once, few or many, or a class for an expanded clone.

TRBV18	NA	NA	12	TRBJ2-3	CASSPDTDTQYF	TGTGCCAGCTCACCAGACACAGATACGCAGTATTTT
TRBV12-5	NA	NA	12	TRBJ2-3	CASGTRTDTQYF	TGTGCTAGTGGTACTAGAACAGATACGCAGTATTTT
TRBV27	NA	NA	15	TRBJ1-6	CASSLGVTYNSPLHF	TGTGCCAGCAGTTTAGGGGTTACCTATAATTCACCCCTCCACTTT
TRBV30	NA	TRBD1	12	TRBJ2-4	CAWSNTGQRQYF	TGTGCCTGGAGTAACACGGGACAGCGACAGTACTTC
TRBV4-2	once	NA	14	TRBJ1-6	CASSQDLASGALHF	TGTGCCAGCAGCCAAGATCTTGCTAGTGGGGCCCTCCACTTT
TRBV18	NA	TRBD2	15	TRBJ2-3	CASSPGLAGVDTQYF	TGTGCCAGCTCACCTGGACTAGCGGGAGTAGATACGCAGTATTTT
TRBV7-2	NA	NA	15	TRBJ2-1	CASSLGGISYNEQFF	TGTGCCAGCAGCTTAGGAGGGATTTCCTACAATGAGCAGTTCTTC
TRBV29-1	NA	NA	12	TRBJ2-3	CSAGGSTDTQYF	TGCAGCGCTGGGGGCAGCACAGATACGCAGTATTTT
TRBV7-8	NA	NA	13	TRBJ1-1	CASSPGQLELGGF	TGTGCCAGCAGCCCCGGGCAACTAGAGCTCGGTGGCTTT
TRBV10-3	NA	NA	17	TRBJ1-6	CAISESMRRQPNSPLHF	TGTGCCATCAGTGAGTCGATGCGCCGACAGCCGAATTCACCCCTCCACTTT
TRBV7-9	NA	NA	14	TRBJ1-3	CASGGVSSGNTIYF	TGTGCCAGCGGAGGGGTCAGCTCTGGAAACACCATATATTTT
TRBV6-5	NA	NA	14	TRBJ1-1	CASKQGVANTEAFF	TGTGCCAGCAAACAAGGGGTTGCGAACACTGAAGCTTTCTTT
TRBV7-2	NA	NA	15	TRBJ2-6	CASSSGISGANVLTF	TGTGCCAGCAGCTCCGGCATCTCTGGGGCCAACGTCCTGACTTTC
TRBV11-3	NA	NA	15	TRBJ2-1	CASSEGGRSSSGQFF	TGTGCCAGCAGCGAGGGGGGGCGTAGCAGCTCGGGGCAGTTCTTC
TRBV5-1	once	TRBD1	14	TRBJ2-1	CASSGDSSYNEQFF	TGCGCCAGCAGCGGGGACAGCTCCTACAATGAGCAGTTCTTC
TRBV4-2	NA	NA	14	TRBJ2-2	CASSQDRRAGELFF	TGTGCCAGCAGCCAAGATCGTAGAGCCGGGGAGCTGTTTTTT
TRBV10-3	NA	NA	14	TRBJ2-1	CAISEYQSGYEQFF	TGTGCCATCAGTGAGTACCAGAGCGGCTATGAGCAGTTCTTC
TRBV5-1	NA	NA	14	TRBJ1-6	CASSLGGDGSPLHF	TGCGCCAGCAGCTTAGGAGGGGATGGTTCACCCCTCCACTTT
TRBV3-1/TRBV3-2	once	TRBD2	17	TRBJ2-1	CASSQDRGAGDYNEQFF	TGTGCCAGCAGCCAAGATCGCGGAGCGGGGGACTACAATGAGCAGTTCTTC
TRBV5-4	NA	NA	13	TRBJ2-2	CASSLRGSGELFF	TGTGCCAGCAGCCTCAGGGGAAGCGGGGAGCTGTTTTTT
TRBV25-1	NA	NA	13	TRBJ2-3	CASGSRSTDTQYF	TGTGCCAGCGGCTCCAGGTCCACAGATACGCAGTATTTT
TRBV6-5	NA	NA	13	TRBJ1-5	CASSYQPGQPQHF	TGTGCCAGCAGTTACCAGCCGGGTCAGCCCCAGCATTTT
TRBV18	NA	NA	16	TRBJ1-3	CASSPPNRVTGNTIYF	TGTGCCAGCTCCCCCCCCAACAGGGTGACAGGAAACACCATATATTTT
TRBV7-9	NA	NA	16	TRBJ1-2	CASSLVRTDRDYGYTF	TGTGCCAGCAGCTTAGTTCGCACAGATCGGGACTATGGCTACACCTTC
TRBV18	few	NA	17	TRBJ1-1	CASSLLGGGKLDTEAFF	TGTGCCAGCTCACTCCTTGGGGGTGGCAAGTTGGACACTGAAGCTTTCTTT
TRBV11-3	NA	NA	13	TRBJ1-1	CASSLGLNTEAFF	TGTGCCAGCAGCTTAGGGCTGAACACTGAAGCTTTCTTT
TRBV7-9	NA	NA	14	TRBJ2-2	CASSLDRVTGELFF	TGTGCCAGCAGCTTAGACAGGGTCACCGGGGAGCTGTTTTTT
TRBV7-8	NA	TRBD2	19	TRBJ2-5	CASSLVPGIAGPQGETQYF	TGTGCCAGCAGCTTAGTCCCCGGGATAGCGGGGCCACAAGGGGAGACCCAGTACTTC
TRBV5-6	NA	TRBD2	17	TRBJ2-3	CASSHGTSGNYRNTQYF	TGTGCCAGCAGCCACGGGACTAGCGGGAATTACCGAAATACGCAGTATTTT
TRBV3-1/TRBV3-2	NA	NA	13	TRBJ2-7	CASSPPGLSEQYF	TGTGCCAGCAGCCCGCCAGGGCTTAGCGAGCAGTACTTC
TRBV6-5	NA	NA	11	TRBJ2-7	CASSNGYEQYF	TGTGCCAGCAGTAACGGCTACGAGCAGTACTTC
TRBV5-5	NA	NA	12	TRBJ1-2	CASSVSVTGYTF	TGTGCCAGCAGCGTATCGGTTACGGGCTACACCTTC
TRBV18	NA	NA	15	TRBJ1-4	CASSPRQGQVEKLFF	TGTGCCAGCTCACCACGGCAGGGGCAGGTTGAAAAACTGTTTTTT
TRBV28	once	NA	14	TRBJ1-6	CASSFGSYNSPLHF	TGTGCCAGCAGTTTCGGAAGCTATAATTCACCCCTCCACTTT
TRBV11-2	NA	NA	15	TRBJ1-1	CASSLDLGRQAKAFF	TGTGCCAGCAGCTTAGATCTCGGCCGTCAGGCCAAAGCTTTCTTT
TRBV19	NA	NA	15	TRBJ1-3	CASSVRGWNGNTIYF	TGTGCCAGTAGTGTTAGGGGGTGGAATGGAAACACCATATATTTT
TRBV6-5	NA	NA	16	TRBJ2-1	CASSYSGGLYYNEQFF	TGTGCCAGCAGTTACTCAGGAGGTCTATACTACAATGAGCAGTTCTTC
TRBV6-5	NA	NA	13	TRBJ1-1	CASTSGANTEAFF	TGTGCCAGTACCTCTGGTGCGAACACTGAAGCTTTCTTT
TRBV18	NA	NA	13	TRBJ1-5	CASSPGAHQPQHF	TGTGCCAGCTCACCAGGGGCCCATCAGCCCCAGCATTTT
TRBV19	NA	NA	17	TRBJ1-3	CASSIGGWTPSGNTIYF	TGTGCCAGTAGTATAGGGGGATGGACGCCCTCTGGAAACACCATATATTTT
TRBV7-2	NA	TRBD1	15	TRBJ2-3	CASSRGDRAGDTQYF	TGTGCCAGCAGCAGGGGAGACAGGGCAGGAGATACGCAGTATTTT
TRBV28	NA	NA	14	TRBJ1-4	CASSLGGLDGKLFF	TGTGCCAGCAGTTTGGGGGGGCTTGATGGAAAACTGTTTTTT
TRBV7-2	NA	TRBD2	14	TRBJ2-7	CASSFGGGSYEQYF	TGTGCCAGCAGCTTTGGCGGGGGGTCCTACGAGCAGTACTTC
TRBV9	NA	TRBD2	16	TRBJ2-1	CASSMGTSGSYNEQFF	TGTGCCAGCAGCATGGGGACTAGCGGGTCTTACAATGAGCAGTTCTTC
TRBV15	NA	TRBD1	18	TRBJ1-5	CATSYRTGVDLSNQPQHF	TGTGCCACCTCATACCGGACAGGGGTCGATTTGAGCAATCAGCCCCAGCATTTT